Below, 26 T cell receptor beta chains from the same sample are listed, as sequenced in a study of blood T cell repertoires in COVID-19. Profiled with immunoSEQ multiplex PCR; TCRdb holds only in-frame clones, not every one. The table records roughly 68,000 clones, roughly 87% of them present only once. The sequencing input was peripheral blood. These receptors all come from a man aged 45-65 years with acute or convalescent COVID-19.

The chain recombines TRBV11-2 with TRBJ2-6; TRBD1 matches 12 bases. The junction had 11 bases not matched to a gene; V was cut back by 6 bases and J by 2 bases. Germline CDR1 is SGHAT and CDR2 is FQNNGV. The CDR3 length is 19 residues. The CDR3 sequence: CASRTGTGGFITGANVLTF. The CDR3 DNA reads as TGTGCCAGCAGAACCGGGACAGGGGGCTTTATAACTGGGGCCAACGTCCTGACTTTC.

The CDR3 loop is CASSPSLGLGTGELFF. The CDR3 DNA follows: TGTGCCAGCTCACCTTCACTGGGGCTGGGGACCGGGGAGCTGTTTTTT. The rearrangement joins TRBV18 to TRBJ2-2; D is possibly TRBD1 (5 bases). Trimming removed 3 bases at V and 5 bases at J, with 16 bases between. CDR3 length equals 16 residues. Germline assignment: CDR1 KGHSH and CDR2 LQKENI.

The chain is built from TRBV24-1 and TRBJ1-5; TRBD1 matches at 10 bases. With V trimmed by 4 bases and J by 7 bases, 3 bases remained unmatched. Germline V gene lookup returns CDR1 KGHDR and CDR2 SFDVKD. CDR3 length: 14 residues. The DNA of the CDR3 is TGTGCCACCAGTGACGGGACAGGGGTACAGCCCCAGCATTTT. Encoded protein: CATSDGTGVQPQHF.

The chain links TRBV7-9 to TRBJ1-5, with 7 bases identical to TRBD1. In germline, CDR1 is SEHNR, CDR2 FQNEAQ (reference sequence). Trimming at V came to 6 bases and at J to 5 bases, leaving 4 bases not matched to a gene. This CDR3 has 13 residues. DNA for the CDR3: TGTGCCAGCAGTAGGCAGGGGGATCAGCCCCAGCATTTT. Amino acids: CASSRQGDQPQHF. Combining the CDR3 with reference TRBV7-9 and TRBJ1-5 gives the whole variable domain DTGVSQNPRHKITKRGQNVTFRCDPISEHNRLYWYRQTLGQGPEFLTYFQNEAQLEKSRLLSDRFSAERPKGSFSTLEIQRTEQGDSAMYLCASSRQGDQPQHFGDGTRLSIL.

This sequence joins TRBV10-3 and TRBJ1-2, with 8 nucleotides matching TRBD1. With 5 bases clipped from V and 3 bases from J, the junction kept 2 bases outside the gene matches. The germline V gene has CDR1 ENHRY and CDR2 SYGVKD. CDR3 length: 13 amino acids. The chain's CDR3 is CAISSDRDYGYTF. The DNA for the CDR3 is TGTGCCATCAGTTCGGACAGGGACTATGGCTACACCTTC.

This clone was seen just once. The chain has TRBV30 and TRBJ1-2; 7 bases map to TRBD1. The trim removed 1 base at V and 5 bases at J, leaving 10 bases unmatched. Germline CDR1 and CDR2: GTSNPN and SVGIG (reference sequence). The CDR3 is 15 amino acids. The CDR3 nucleotides read TGTGCCTGGAGTGATTCCGGGACAGCTCCTTATGGCTACACCTTC. It codes for CAWSDSGTAPYGYTF.

The V gene is TRBV11-2, the J gene TRBJ1-4; D ambiguous. Germline CDR1 is SGHAT and CDR2 is FQNNGV. The CDR3 spans 12 residues. Trimming cost V 1 base and J 8 bases, with 5 bases left between them. DNA of the CDR3: TGTGCCAGCAGCTTAGTGAGAGAAAAACTGTTTTTT. Its translation is CASSLVREKLFF.

The chain recombines TRBV11-1 with TRBJ2-5, with D maybe TRBD2 (6 bases). The CDR3 runs 13 residues. V lost 3 bases, J lost 4 bases, and 9 bases lay in between. Germline CDR1 and CDR2: SGHAT and FQDESV (reference sequence). The CDR3 loop is CASSLRGGETQYF. The CDR3 DNA reads as TGTGCCAGCAGCTTGCGGGGAGGAGAGACCCAGTACTTC.

This chain joins TRBV5-1 and TRBJ1-1; 11 nucleotides agree with TRBD1. The length of the CDR3 is 14 residues. The V and J ends lost 3 bases and 4 bases, in that order; junction bases with no gene match: 2. Germline-derived CDR1 and CDR2 are SGHRS and YFSETQ. For the CDR3, the DNA is TGCGCCAGCAGCTGGGGACAGGGGGGCACTGAAGCTTTCTTT. Its protein is CASSWGQGGTEAFF.

The chain's CDR3 is CASSILTGLREKLFF. Here the CDR3 DNA reads TGTGCCAGCAGCATTCTGACAGGGCTCCGCGAAAAACTGTTTTTT. The chain is built from TRBV7-9 and TRBJ1-4; TRBD1 matches 7 bases. The CDR3 totals 15 residues. J gave up 8 bases and V 5 bases, and 11 bases lay outside the gene matches. CDR1 SEHNR and CDR2 FQNEAQ come from the germline V gene (reference sequence).

This chain connects TRBV30 to TRBJ1-5; the D is unclear. V was cut by 1 base and J by 7 bases, with 11 bases left in between. This CDR3 spans 13 amino acids. Germline CDR1 is GTSNPN and CDR2 is SVGIG (reference sequence). The CDR3 DNA sequence: TGTGCCTGGAGTGGAGTGGGCATCCAGCCCCAGCATTTT. The encoded protein is CAWSGVGIQPQHF.

The chain carries TRBV7-3 and TRBJ2-1; TRBD2 matches 14 bases. Germline CDR1 reads SGHTA; CDR2 reads FQGTGA. Trimming took 2 bases from V and 8 from J; bases not matched to a gene: 5. The CDR3 consists of 16 residues. CDR3 amino acids: CASSLRLAGGPHEQFF. The CDR3 DNA reads as TGTGCCAGCAGCTTACGACTAGCGGGGGGGCCCCATGAGCAGTTCTTC. Together with reference TRBV7-3 and TRBJ2-1, the CDR3 gives the full variable domain: GAGVSQTPSNKVTEKGKYVELRCDPISGHTALYWYRQSLGQGPEFLIYFQGTGAADDSGLPNDRFFAVRPEGSVSTLKIQRTERGDSAVYLCASSLRLAGGPHEQFFGPGTRLTVL.

This clone was recorded once. The chain links TRBV4-1 to TRBJ2-3, with D possibly TRBD2 on 5 matching bases. Trimming left V 3 bases short and J 6 bases short, with 7 bases between. CDR1 MGHRA and CDR2 YSYEKL come from the germline V gene. The CDR3 is made up of 12 amino acids. This chain's CDR3 is CASSQRGDTQYF. In DNA form, the CDR3 reads TGCGCCAGCAGCCAGAGAGGGGATACGCAGTATTTT.

This rearrangement joins TRBV12-5 to TRBJ2-5; 9 nucleotides agree with TRBD2. Germline assignment: CDR1 LGHNT and CDR2 FRNRAP. The CDR3 contains 15 residues. V trimming: 0 bases; J trimming: 7 bases; junction bases outside the gene matches: 6. Here the CDR3 reads CASGLVAASGATQYF. For the CDR3, the DNA is TGTGCTAGTGGTTTGGTGGCGGCTAGCGGGGCGACCCAGTACTTC.

V gene TRBV15 combines with J gene TRBJ1-1; D not certain. V gave up 3 bases and J gave up 0 bases, with 11 bases separating them. CDR3 length equals 15 residues. Looked up from germline, CDR1 is LNHNV and CDR2 is YYDKDF (reference sequence). The CDR3 coding sequence is TGTGCCACCAGCAGGACGACAACCATGAACACTGAAGCTTTCTTT. Translated, it gives CATSRTTTMNTEAFF.

The V gene is TRBV3-1 (or the pseudogene TRBV3-2), the J gene TRBJ1-2; 7 bases fit TRBD1. The germline CDR1 and CDR2 sequences are LGHDT and YNNKEL (reference sequence). With V trimmed by 0 bases and J by 5 bases, 6 bases remained unmatched. The CDR3 is 15 amino acids. The CDR3 spells CASSQDGGGGYGYTF. DNA for the CDR3: TGTGCCAGCAGCCAAGATGGAGGGGGCGGTTATGGCTACACCTTC.

This clone showed up just a few times. The V call is TRBV12-3 or TRBV12-4, the J call TRBJ2-7, with D possibly TRBD1 on 5 matching bases. The length of the CDR3 is 13 residues. V was clipped by 4 bases and J by 4 bases, with 11 bases between them. CDR3 DNA: TGTGCCAGCAGTTCAGAGACAGTATACGAGCAGTACTTC. Its translation: CASSSETVYEQYF.

This clone was picked up one time. The CDR3 region has the DNA TGTGCCAGCGGAGGACTAGCGGGGGACGCGGCAGATACGCAGTATTTT. Translation gives CASGGLAGDAADTQYF. This chain joins TRBV6-4 and TRBJ2-3; the match to TRBD2 covers 13 bases. With 8 bases clipped from V and 4 bases from J, the junction kept 9 bases outside the gene matches. The CDR3 sequence is 16 residues long. Germline CDR1 reads MRHNA; CDR2 reads SNTAGT.

J is TRBJ2-1 and V is TRBV7-2; perhaps TRBD1 as D (6 bases). Per germline, CDR1 SGHTA and CDR2 FQGNSA. The CDR3 spans 15 residues. V lost 0 bases and J 7 bases, leaving 13 bases between the germline ends. The CDR3 region is CASSLATQGPNEQFF. CDR3 coding DNA: TGTGCCAGCAGCTTAGCCACACAGGGTCCGAATGAGCAGTTCTTC.

This rearrangement joins TRBV7-3 to TRBJ2-3; 9 nucleotides line up with TRBD2. Per germline, CDR1 SGHTA and CDR2 FQGTGA. V lost 0 bases to trimming and J lost 5 bases; unmatched junction nucleotides: 3. This CDR3 has 15 residues. In DNA form, the CDR3 reads TGTGCCAGCAGCTTAACTAGCGGGGGAGGAGATACGCAGTATTTT. Translation: CASSLTSGGGDTQYF.

The rearrangement links TRBV2 to TRBJ1-1, with D unclear. The V end was cut by 1 base, the J end by 1 base, with 7 bases between. The CDR3 runs 14 residues. Germline lookup yields CDR1 SNHLY and CDR2 FYNNEI. In DNA form, the CDR3 reads TGTGCCAGCAGTGAAGTCCGCAGGAACACTGAAGCTTTCTTT. It yields the protein CASSEVRRNTEAFF.

The chain combines TRBV3-1 (or the pseudogene TRBV3-2) with TRBJ2-5; 7 bases match TRBD1. The CDR3 is 14 residues long. V trimming: 4 bases; J trimming: 3 bases; junction bases outside the gene matches: 5. In germline, CDR1 is LGHDT, CDR2 YNNKEL (reference sequence). The CDR3 sequence: CASSPPGQKETQYF. CDR3 DNA: TGTGCCAGCAGCCCCCCGGGACAGAAAGAGACCCAGTACTTC.

This chain connects TRBV27 to TRBJ1-5, with 8 bases fitting TRBD1. With V trimmed by 4 bases and J by 7 bases, 6 bases remained unmatched. Germline values: CDR1 MNHEY, CDR2 SMNVEV (reference sequence). The CDR3 covers 14 residues. CDR3 region: CASSSRTGSQPQHF. The CDR3, as DNA: TGTGCCAGCAGTTCCCGGACAGGGTCGCAGCCCCAGCATTTT.

This chain links TRBV19 with TRBJ2-7, with 12 bases aligning to TRBD1. CDR3 length: 13 amino acids. V was clipped by 10 bases and J by 6 bases; unmatched bases: 7. CDR1 and CDR2 (germline): LNHDA, SQIVND (reference sequence). The CDR3 region has the DNA TGTGCCACCGAGGGACAGGGGGCTTTCGAGCAGTACTTC. Translation gives CATEGQGAFEQYF.

The gene calls are TRBV10-1 and TRBJ2-1; a possible D gene is TRBD1 (5 bases). CDR1 WNHNN and CDR2 SYGVQD come from the germline V gene (reference sequence). V was shortened by 3 bases and J by 7 bases, with 16 bases between the two germline ends. This CDR3 has 15 residues. The CDR3 region has the DNA TGCGCCAGCAGTGACGAAGGGGCCGGGTTTAATGAGCAGTTCTTC. Translated, it gives CASSDEGAGFNEQFF.

This clone was recorded a few times. The chain has TRBV19 and TRBJ1-5; no definite D call. V was clipped by 3 bases and J by 0 bases, with 9 bases between them. This CDR3 contains 15 residues. CDR1 is LNHDA, CDR2 SQIVND, per germline (reference sequence). The CDR3 region is CASSITSDSNQPQHF. CDR3 in DNA: TGTGCCAGTAGTATTACCAGTGATAGCAATCAGCCCCAGCATTTT.